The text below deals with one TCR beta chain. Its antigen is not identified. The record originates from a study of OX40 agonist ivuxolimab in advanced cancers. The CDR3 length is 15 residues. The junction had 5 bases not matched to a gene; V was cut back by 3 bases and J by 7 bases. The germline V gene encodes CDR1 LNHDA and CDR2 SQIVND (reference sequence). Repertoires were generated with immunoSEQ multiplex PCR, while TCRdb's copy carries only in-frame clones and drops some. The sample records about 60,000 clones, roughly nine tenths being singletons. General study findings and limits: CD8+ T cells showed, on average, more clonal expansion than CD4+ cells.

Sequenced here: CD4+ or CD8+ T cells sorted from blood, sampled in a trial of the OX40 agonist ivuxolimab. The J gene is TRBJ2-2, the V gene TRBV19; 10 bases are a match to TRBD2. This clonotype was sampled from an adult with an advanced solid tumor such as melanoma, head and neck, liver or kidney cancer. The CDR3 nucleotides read TGTGCCAGTAGTATGTCTAGCGGGAGTGGCGGGGAGCTGTTTTTT. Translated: CASSMSSGSGGELFF.